This T cell receptor beta chain originates from a study of T cells expressing NK-cell markers. On this clonotype: Its target is unknown.

Broader study findings: Dominant NKG2C+ clonotype frequencies of about 1.0-7.5% of CD8+ T cells were measured in roughly 6 donors.

TCRdb reprocessed the 5' RACE reads and keeps a single row for each CDR3 protein, giving no DNA. Its table lists about 160,000 distinct CDR3 sequences. The CDR3 is 15 residues long. Germline CDR1 reads SEHNR; CDR2 reads FQNEAQ (reference sequence). The chain has TRBV7-9 and TRBJ2-7; TCRdb designates TRBD1, a call that cannot be tested without DNA. The TCR sequence derives from a woman aged 18 to 75 in good health. What was sequenced was blood T cells: a sorted CD56 or NKG2C T cell subset, CD4+ or CD8+ T cells, or bulk PBMC T cells (not recorded which). The CDR3 protein is CASSLGGTGWDEQYF.